This T cell receptor (beta chain) originates from a study of shared clonotypes between healthy human individuals. Study-level background: CD4 naive and CD4 memory each took three plates per donor, while CD8 naive took two and CD8 memory one. Study results and caveats: Memory subsets generally showed lower estimated richness than naive subsets. Clonotype sharing among donors likely depends on sequencing depth. Among non-shared clonotypes, generation probabilities were lower than among those shared by all four donors.

CD8 cells regarded as naive lacked CD45RO, were positively chosen for CCR7, and omitted terminally differentiated effector memory CD45RA+ cells. Some clones are missing from TCRdb's copy, which holds only in-frame ones; the method was immunoSEQ multiplex PCR. This table has about 2,100,000 clones, about 92% appearing once. The CDR3 is made up of 12 amino acids. V gave up 6 bases and J gave up 3 bases, with 9 bases separating them. In germline, CDR1 is MNHEY, CDR2 SVGAGI. Note on this clone: Its antigen is undetermined.

The gene calls are TRBV6-5 and TRBJ2-7; D is uncertain. The receptor was isolated from a man between 18 and 29 years old in good health. Some clones in this sample may be carry-over from other donors' samples. The sample taken for sequencing was naive CD8+ T cells from PBMCs. CDR3 in DNA: TGTGCCAGCAGGCCCCCCGGCTACGAGCAGTACTTC. Translation: CASRPPGYEQYF.